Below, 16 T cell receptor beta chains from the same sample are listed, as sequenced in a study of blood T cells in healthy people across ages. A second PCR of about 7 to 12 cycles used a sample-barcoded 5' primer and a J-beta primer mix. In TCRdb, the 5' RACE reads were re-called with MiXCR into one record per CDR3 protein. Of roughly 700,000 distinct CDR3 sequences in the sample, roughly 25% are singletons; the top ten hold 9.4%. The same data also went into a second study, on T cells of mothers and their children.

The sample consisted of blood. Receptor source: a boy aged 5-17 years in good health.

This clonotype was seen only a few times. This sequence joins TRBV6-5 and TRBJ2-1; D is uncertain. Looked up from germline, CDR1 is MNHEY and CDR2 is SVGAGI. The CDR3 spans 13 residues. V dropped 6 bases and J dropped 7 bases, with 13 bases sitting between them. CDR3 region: CASSPGPANEQFF. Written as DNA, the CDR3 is TGTGCCAGCAGCCCTGGACCGGCGAATGAGCAGTTCTTC.

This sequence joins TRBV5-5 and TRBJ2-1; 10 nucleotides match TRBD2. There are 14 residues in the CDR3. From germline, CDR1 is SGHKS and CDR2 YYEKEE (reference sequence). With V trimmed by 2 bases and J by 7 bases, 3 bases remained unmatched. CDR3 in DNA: TGTGCCAGCAGCTTCAGCGGGGGGGGGAATGAGCAGTTCTTC. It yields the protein CASSFSGGGNEQFF.

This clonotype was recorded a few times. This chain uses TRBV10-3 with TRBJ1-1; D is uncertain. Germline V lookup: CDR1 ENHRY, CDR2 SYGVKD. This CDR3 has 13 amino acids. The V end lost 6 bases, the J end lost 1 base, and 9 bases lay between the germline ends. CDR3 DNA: TGTGCCATCAGGGCTGGAGGGAACACTGAAGCTTTCTTT. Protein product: CAIRAGGNTEAFF.

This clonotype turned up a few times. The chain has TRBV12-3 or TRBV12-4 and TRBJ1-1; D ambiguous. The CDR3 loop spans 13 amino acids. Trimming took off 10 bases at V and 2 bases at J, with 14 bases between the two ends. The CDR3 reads CATKGRTNTEAFF. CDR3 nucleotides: TGTGCCACCAAGGGCAGAACTAACACTGAAGCTTTCTTT.

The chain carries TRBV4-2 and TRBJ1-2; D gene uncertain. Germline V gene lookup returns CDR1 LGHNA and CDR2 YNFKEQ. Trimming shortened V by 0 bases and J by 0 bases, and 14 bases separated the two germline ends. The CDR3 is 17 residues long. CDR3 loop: CASSQDILVRTNYGYTF. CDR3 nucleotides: TGTGCCAGCAGCCAAGATATACTCGTCCGGACTAACTATGGCTACACCTTC.

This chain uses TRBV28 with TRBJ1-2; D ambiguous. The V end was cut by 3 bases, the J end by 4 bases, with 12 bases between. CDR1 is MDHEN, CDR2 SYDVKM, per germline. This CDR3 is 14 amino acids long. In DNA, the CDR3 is TGTGCCAGCAGTTTCACACGATCTGGCTATGGCTACACCTTC. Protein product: CASSFTRSGYGYTF.

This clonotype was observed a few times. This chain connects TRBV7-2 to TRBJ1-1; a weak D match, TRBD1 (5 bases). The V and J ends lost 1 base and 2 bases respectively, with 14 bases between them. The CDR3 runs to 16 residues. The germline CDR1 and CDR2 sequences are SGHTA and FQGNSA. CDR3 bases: TGTGCCAGCAGCTTAGTGGTCGGGGCCGAAAACACTGAAGCTTTCTTT. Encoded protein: CASSLVVGAENTEAFF. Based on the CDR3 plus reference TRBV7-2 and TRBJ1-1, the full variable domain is GAGVSQSPSNKVTEKGKDVELRCDPISGHTALYWYRQSLGQGLEFLIYFQGNSAPDKSGLPSDRFSAERTGGSVSTLTIQRTQQEDSAVYLCASSLVVGAENTEAFFGQGTRLTVV.

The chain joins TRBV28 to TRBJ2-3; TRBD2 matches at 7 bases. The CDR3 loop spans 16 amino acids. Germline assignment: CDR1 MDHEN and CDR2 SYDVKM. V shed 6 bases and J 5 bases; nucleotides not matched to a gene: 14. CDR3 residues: CASRANEAGEQDTQYF. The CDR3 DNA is TGTGCCAGCAGGGCGAATGAGGCGGGAGAACAAGATACGCAGTATTTT.

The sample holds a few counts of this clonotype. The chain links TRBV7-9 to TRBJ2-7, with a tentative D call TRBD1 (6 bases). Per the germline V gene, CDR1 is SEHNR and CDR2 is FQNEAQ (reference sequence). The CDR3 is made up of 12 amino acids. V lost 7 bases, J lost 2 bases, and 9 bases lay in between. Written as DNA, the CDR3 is TGTGCCAGCAACAGGGACGCCTACGAGCAGTACTTC. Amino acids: CASNRDAYEQYF.

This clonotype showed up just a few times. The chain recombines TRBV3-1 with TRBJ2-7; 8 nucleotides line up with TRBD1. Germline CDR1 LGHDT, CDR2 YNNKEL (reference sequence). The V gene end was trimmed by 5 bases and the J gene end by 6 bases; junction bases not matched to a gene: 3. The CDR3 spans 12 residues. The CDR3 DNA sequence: TGTGCCAGCAGCGATACAGGGGGCGAGCAGTACTTC. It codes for CASSDTGGEQYF.

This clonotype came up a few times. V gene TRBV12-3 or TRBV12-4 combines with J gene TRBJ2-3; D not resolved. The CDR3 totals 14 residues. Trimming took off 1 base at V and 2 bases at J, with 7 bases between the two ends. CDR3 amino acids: CASSLVGFTDTQYF. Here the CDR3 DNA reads TGTGCCAGCAGTTTAGTAGGCTTCACAGATACGCAGTATTTT.

The CDR3 nucleotides read TGCAGTGCTCTGACTAGCGGGAACACCGGGGAGCTGTTTTTT. This codes for CSALTSGNTGELFF. V is TRBV20-1 and J is TRBJ2-2, with 9 bases matching TRBD2. The CDR3 is made up of 14 amino acids. V shed 5 bases and J 1 base; nucleotides not matched to a gene: 2. The germline gives CDR1 DFQATT, CDR2 SNEGSKA (reference sequence).

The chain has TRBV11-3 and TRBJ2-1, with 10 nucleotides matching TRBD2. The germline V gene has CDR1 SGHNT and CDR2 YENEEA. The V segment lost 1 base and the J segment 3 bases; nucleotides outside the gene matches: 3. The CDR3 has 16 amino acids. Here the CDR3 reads CASSLGTSGHYNEQFF. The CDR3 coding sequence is TGTGCCAGCAGCTTAGGGACTAGCGGACACTACAATGAGCAGTTCTTC.

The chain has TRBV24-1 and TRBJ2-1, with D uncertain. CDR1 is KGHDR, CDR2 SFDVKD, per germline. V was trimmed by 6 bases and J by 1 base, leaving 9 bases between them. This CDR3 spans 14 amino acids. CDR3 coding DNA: TGTGCCACCAGTTGGTCTGATTCCTACAATGAGCAGTTCTTC. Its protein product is CATSWSDSYNEQFF.

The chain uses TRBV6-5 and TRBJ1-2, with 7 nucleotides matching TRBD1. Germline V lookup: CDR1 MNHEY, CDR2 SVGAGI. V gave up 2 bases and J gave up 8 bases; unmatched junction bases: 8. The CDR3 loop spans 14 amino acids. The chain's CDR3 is CASSYSQGVEGYTF. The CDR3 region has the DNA TGTGCCAGCAGTTACAGTCAGGGGGTCGAGGGCTACACCTTC.

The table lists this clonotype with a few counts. As DNA, the CDR3 is TGTGCCAGCAGCTTAAACGGACGGAACTCGAATTCACCCCTCCACTTT. This translates into CASSLNGRNSNSPLHF. The chain joins TRBV7-3 to TRBJ1-6; no firm D call. This CDR3 region has 16 residues. Trimming took 1 base from V and 7 from J, leaving 14 bases between them. Germline CDR1 SGHTA, CDR2 FQGTGA. The variable domain in full, completed from reference TRBV7-3 and TRBJ1-6, reads GAGVSQTPSNKVTEKGKYVELRCDPISGHTALYWYRQSLGQGPEFLIYFQGTGAADDSGLPNDRFFAVRPEGSVSTLKIQRTERGDSAVYLCASSLNGRNSNSPLHFGNGTRLTVT.